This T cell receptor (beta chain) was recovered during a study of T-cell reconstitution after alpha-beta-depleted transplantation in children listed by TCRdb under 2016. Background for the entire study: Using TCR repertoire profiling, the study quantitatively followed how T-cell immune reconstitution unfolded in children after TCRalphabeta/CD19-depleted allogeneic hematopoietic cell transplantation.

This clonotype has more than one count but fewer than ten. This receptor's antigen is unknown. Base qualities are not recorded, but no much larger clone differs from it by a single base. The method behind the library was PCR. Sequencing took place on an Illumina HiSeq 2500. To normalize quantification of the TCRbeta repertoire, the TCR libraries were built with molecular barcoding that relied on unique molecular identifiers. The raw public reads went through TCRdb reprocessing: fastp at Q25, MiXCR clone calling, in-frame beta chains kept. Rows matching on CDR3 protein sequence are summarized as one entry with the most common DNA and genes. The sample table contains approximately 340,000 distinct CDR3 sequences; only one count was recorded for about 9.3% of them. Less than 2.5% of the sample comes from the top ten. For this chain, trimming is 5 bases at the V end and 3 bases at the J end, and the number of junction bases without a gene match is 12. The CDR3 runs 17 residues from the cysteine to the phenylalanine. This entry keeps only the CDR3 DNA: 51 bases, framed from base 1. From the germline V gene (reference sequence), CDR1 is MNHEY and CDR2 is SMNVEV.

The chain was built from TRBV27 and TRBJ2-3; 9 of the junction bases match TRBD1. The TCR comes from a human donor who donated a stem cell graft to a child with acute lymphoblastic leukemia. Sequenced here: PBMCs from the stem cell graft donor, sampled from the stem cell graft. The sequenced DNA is TGTGCCAGCAGTCCCACAGGGGGCAGCTTGTTAACAGATACGCAGTATTTT. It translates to CASSPTGGSLLTDTQYF.